These T cell receptor beta chains were read from a single sample in a study of cytomegalovirus exposure and HLA in healthy donors. The table came from immunoSEQ multiplex PCR; TCRdb's copy has only in-frame clones and leaves some out. The sample consists of 150,000 to 200,000 clones, about 80% of them appearing once. The sample consisted of PBMCs. These receptors were taken from a man in his fifties in good health and CMV-seropositive. CDR3s include the opening cysteine and the closing phenylalanine or tryptophan. A D gene is named only where the DNA matches it firmly. Clone size is stated in some rows and not others, as once, few, many or a class when expanded.

NA,TRBJ1-1,few,TRBV28,TGTGCCAGCAGTTTTGCGGCGAACACTGAAGCTTTCTTT,CASSFAANTEAFF
TRBD1,TRBJ2-1,NA,TRBV4-3,TGCGCCAGCAGCCATATTAGAGGGGGACAGGGCTACAATGAGCAGTTCTTC,CASSHIRGGQGYNEQFF
TRBD1,TRBJ1-1,NA,TRBV7-9,TGTGCCAGCAGCTCACTGGGACAGCGGTTGAACACTGAAGCTTTCTTT,CASSSLGQRLNTEAFF
TRBD1,TRBJ1-1,few,TRBV4-3,TGCGCCAGCAGCCATCTATTAAGGACAGGGTCGAACACTGAAGCTTTCTTT,CASSHLLRTGSNTEAFF
NA,TRBJ2-2,few,TRBV27,TGTGCCAGCAGTCCGACTCGACTACGCGCCGACACCGGGGAGCTGTTTTTT,CASSPTRLRADTGELFF
NA,TRBJ2-2,NA,TRBV9,TGTGCCAGCAGCGTAGCCCCCAGGACGAACACCGGGGAGCTGTTTTTT,CASSVAPRTNTGELFF
NA,TRBJ1-2,NA,TRBV28,TGTGCCAGCAGACCAGCAAAACAGGGTGGGATGAGGGGACATGGCTACACCTTC,CASRPAKQGGMRGHGYTF
NA,TRBJ2-5,NA,TRBV5-1,TGCGCCAGCGGGGCACTCGGACAGATTGAAGAGACCCAGTACTTC,CASGALGQIEETQYF
TRBD2,TRBJ2-1,NA,TRBV27,TGTGCCAGCAGTCGGGGGACTAGCGGGGGGGTCTACAATGAGCAGTTCTTC,CASSRGTSGGVYNEQFF
NA,TRBJ1-3,NA,TRBV7-2,TGTGCCAGCAGCCTAGACTCGACTGTTCAGAACACCATATATTTT,CASSLDSTVQNTIYF
NA,TRBJ1-1,NA,TRBV19,TGTGCCAGTAGTATTTATGTTAGGCGCGGGGGAGACACTGAAGCTTTCTTT,CASSIYVRRGGDTEAFF
NA,TRBJ1-2,NA,TRBV30,TGTGCCTGGAGTGTACAATCAGGGGTAGGCTACACCTTC,CAWSVQSGVGYTF
NA,TRBJ1-1,few,TRBV7-2,TGTGCCAGCAATATAGACACGATGAACACTGAAGCTTTCTTT,CASNIDTMNTEAFF
NA,TRBJ1-3,NA,TRBV6-1,TGTGCCAGCAGTGGAACTAGCCCTCAGCGAGGGGTAAATGGAAACACCATATATTTT,CASSGTSPQRGVNGNTIYF
NA,TRBJ2-1,NA,TRBV6-6,TGTGCCAGCAGCCCCGGGGGCTCCTACAATGAGCAGTTCTTC,CASSPGGSYNEQFF
NA,TRBJ1-1,once,TRBV5-1,TGCGCCAGCAGCTTGGGGGGAGGGGACACTGAAGCTTTCTTT,CASSLGGGDTEAFF
NA,TRBJ1-2,few,TRBV29-1,TGCAGCGTTGCTCCTGACAGGATTGAGAATTATGGCTACACCTTC,CSVAPDRIENYGYTF
TRBD2,TRBJ2-1,NA,TRBV5-1,TGCGCCAGTGGCAAGCGGGGGGGCTCCTACAATGAGCAGTTCTTC,CASGKRGGSYNEQFF
NA,TRBJ1-5,NA,TRBV6-5,TGTGCCAGCAGTTATGGGGGGATGGGCAATCAGCCCCAGCATTTT,CASSYGGMGNQPQHF
NA,TRBJ2-4,few,TRBV6-5,TGTGCCAGCAGGAGGGGGGGCGGGGGAAACATTCAGTACTTC,CASRRGGGGNIQYF
NA,TRBJ2-5,NA,TRBV5-6,TGTGCCAGCAGCTTGCTGCGGGGACCGCAAGAGACCCAGTACTTC,CASSLLRGPQETQYF
NA,TRBJ1-2,NA,TRBV2,TGTGCCAGCAGGGGAGGGGCCCGCTACACCTTC,CASRGGARYTF
NA,TRBJ1-2,NA,TRBV19,TGTGCCAGTAGTATATATGGACAAGGTGGGAACTATGGCTACACCTTC,CASSIYGQGGNYGYTF
TRBD2,TRBJ2-7,NA,TRBV5-6,TGTGCCAGCAGCTTAAGCGGGGGGCTATACGAGCAGTACTTC,CASSLSGGLYEQYF
NA,TRBJ1-5,once,TRBV10-3,TGTGCCATCAGTGAGTCCCAGAATCAGCCCCAGCATTTT,CAISESQNQPQHF
NA,TRBJ2-1,NA,TRBV5-1,TGCGCCAGCAGCTTGTACCAAGCAGGGAAGACCTACAATGAGCAGTTCTTC,CASSLYQAGKTYNEQFF
NA,TRBJ1-1,NA,TRBV4-3,TGCGCCAGCAGCCTAGGTGGGGCGGGGATTGGCACTGAAGCTTTCTTT,CASSLGGAGIGTEAFF
TRBD1,TRBJ2-7,NA,TRBV2,TGTGCCAGCACAGGCAGGGGGCAGCTCTTTGGCGAGCAGTACTTC,CASTGRGQLFGEQYF
NA,TRBJ1-3,NA,TRBV9,TGTGCCAGCAGCGTAGTCGGGGGAACTGGAAACACCATATATTTT,CASSVVGGTGNTIYF
TRBD1,TRBJ2-4,NA,TRBV5-8,TGTGCCAGCAGCCTCTCAAGACAGGGGGCGGGAAACATTCAGTACTTC,CASSLSRQGAGNIQYF
TRBD1,TRBJ1-2,NA,TRBV6-5,TGTGCCAGCAAAGGGACAGCTACTAACTATGGCTACACCTTC,CASKGTATNYGYTF
TRBD1,TRBJ1-1,NA,TRBV5-4,TGTGCCAGCAGCTTGGGGCAGGGGACAGTTGGGACTGAAGCTTTCTTT,CASSLGQGTVGTEAFF
TRBD2,TRBJ2-2,NA,TRBV5-5,TGTGCCAGCAGCTTGCAGCGGGGGGGCACCGGGGAGCTGTTTTTT,CASSLQRGGTGELFF
NA,TRBJ1-1,NA,TRBV4-1,TGCGCCAGCAGCCAAGCGCGGCCGGGGGATACTGAAGCTTTCTTT,CASSQARPGDTEAFF
TRBD1,TRBJ2-3,NA,TRBV6-9,TGTGCCAGCACACGATACGACGGGACAGGGACTTTCACAGATACGCAGTATTTT,CASTRYDGTGTFTDTQYF
TRBD2,TRBJ2-7,NA,TRBV30,TGTGCCTGGAGTAAGGGACTAGTTTACGAGCAGTACTTC,CAWSKGLVYEQYF
TRBD1,TRBJ2-3,NA,TRBV7-2,TGTGCCAGCGGCCTTGGGGACAGGGGGAACGGAGATACGCAGTATTTT,CASGLGDRGNGDTQYF
NA,TRBJ2-5,NA,TRBV5-1,TGCGCCAGCGGACGGACAGCGCAAGAGACCCAGTACTTC,CASGRTAQETQYF
TRBD1,TRBJ1-1,NA,TRBV5-1,TGCGCCAGCAGCTTGAGGGGGCCGCCCCTTGGCACTGAAGCTTTCTTT,CASSLRGPPLGTEAFF
TRBD1,TRBJ2-3,once,TRBV11-2,TGTGCCAGTTCCCCTGGAAAGGGACAGGGGGCGTCAGATACGCAGTATTTT,CASSPGKGQGASDTQYF
NA,TRBJ2-7,NA,TRBV5-1,TGCGCCAGCAGCTTGGGAGTAGAAGCCTACGAGCAGTACTTC,CASSLGVEAYEQYF
NA,TRBJ2-2,NA,TRBV6-4,TGTGCCAGCAGTGACTCGGGCAGGGGTAACACCGGGGAGCTGTTTTTT,CASSDSGRGNTGELFF
NA,TRBJ1-5,few,TRBV6-1,TGTGCCAGCAGATTAAGAGAAAATCAGCCCCAGCATTTT,CASRLRENQPQHF
NA,TRBJ2-2,few,TRBV28,TGTGCCAGCAAGAGGGCAGGGGACACCGGGGAGCTGTTTTTT,CASKRAGDTGELFF
TRBD2,TRBJ2-2,NA,TRBV7-6,TGTGCCAGCAGCTTAGGACTAGCGGGGGAGGAGACCGGGGAGCTGTTTTTT,CASSLGLAGEETGELFF
NA,TRBJ2-7,NA,TRBV4-1,TGCGCCAGCAGCGGACTCTTTGGGCAATCCGAGCAGTACTTC,CASSGLFGQSEQYF
TRBD1,TRBJ2-7,NA,TRBV6-1,TGTGCCAGCAGGACAGGGCCCGAGCAGTACTTC,CASRTGPEQYF
TRBD1,TRBJ1-2,NA,TRBV6-5,TGTGCCAGCAGACCCCTACAGGGGGCGGGAGGCTACACCTTC,CASRPLQGAGGYTF
TRBD1,TRBJ2-7,NA,TRBV6-1,TGTGCCAGCAGTGAAGGTGGGACAGGGATCTACGAGCAGTACTTC,CASSEGGTGIYEQYF
NA,TRBJ2-5,NA,TRBV30,TGTGCCTGGGGCGGGGTTCAAGAGACCCAGTACTTC,CAWGGVQETQYF
NA,TRBJ1-5,NA,TRBV30,TGTGCCTGGAGTCCAGGGCATAGCAATCAGCCCCAGCATTTT,CAWSPGHSNQPQHF
NA,TRBJ1-2,NA,TRBV6-5,TGTGCCAGCAGACAGACAGAGTACTATGGCTACACCTTC,CASRQTEYYGYTF
NA,TRBJ1-5,NA,TRBV10-3,TGTGCCATCAGGGGGGACATCAATCAGCCCCAGCATTTT,CAIRGDINQPQHF
TRBD1,TRBJ2-4,NA,TRBV7-2,TGTGCCAGCAGCACCTTTGGACAGGGGGGACGGGGGAACATTCAGTACTTC,CASSTFGQGGRGNIQYF
NA,TRBJ1-1,NA,TRBV7-2,TGTGCCAGCAGCCTTCTTCCTGGGGGCATGAACACTGAAGCTTTCTTT,CASSLLPGGMNTEAFF
TRBD1,TRBJ1-2,NA,TRBV2,TGTGCCAGCAGGCGGGACAGGGGAATCGGCTATGGCTACACCTTC,CASRRDRGIGYGYTF
TRBD1,TRBJ2-2,NA,TRBV6-7,TGTGCCAGCAGTTACCGACAGGGGGGGGGCACCGGGGAGCTGTTTTTT,CASSYRQGGGTGELFF
TRBD1,TRBJ1-1,NA,TRBV30,TGTGCCTGGAGGGGAGACAGGGGCTTGGCGGGTGAAGCTTTCTTT,CAWRGDRGLAGEAFF
TRBD2,TRBJ2-5,NA,TRBV7-9,TGTGCCAGCTACAGACTAGCGGACAACCAAGAGACCCAGTACTTC,CASYRLADNQETQYF